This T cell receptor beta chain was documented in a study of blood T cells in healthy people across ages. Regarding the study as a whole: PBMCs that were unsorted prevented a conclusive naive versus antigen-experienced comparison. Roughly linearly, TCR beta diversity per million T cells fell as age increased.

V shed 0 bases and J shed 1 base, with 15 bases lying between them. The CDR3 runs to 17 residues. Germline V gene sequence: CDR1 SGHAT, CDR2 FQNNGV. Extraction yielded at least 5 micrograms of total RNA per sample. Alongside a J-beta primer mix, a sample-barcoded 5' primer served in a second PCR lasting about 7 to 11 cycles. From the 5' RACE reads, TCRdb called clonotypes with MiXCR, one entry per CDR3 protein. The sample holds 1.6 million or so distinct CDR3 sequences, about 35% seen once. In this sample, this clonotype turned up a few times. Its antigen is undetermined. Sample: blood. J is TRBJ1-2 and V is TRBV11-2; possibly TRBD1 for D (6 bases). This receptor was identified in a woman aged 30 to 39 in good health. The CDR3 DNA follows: TGTGCCAGCAGCTTAGAGCGGACAGAACGGTTTAACTATGGCTACACCTTC. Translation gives CASSLERTERFNYGYTF.